This is a list of T cell receptor beta chains from one sample in a study of intratumoral heterogeneity in liver cancer. The assay was immunoSEQ multiplex PCR, and TCRdb's table has in-frame clones only and misses some. The sample consists of about 20,000 clones, about two thirds of them appearing once. Sequences were derived from tumor-adjacent normal tissue, sampled before any cancer treatment. The receptors originated from a woman in her seventies with hepatocellular carcinoma. The CDR3 runs from the conserved cysteine through the conserved F or W. A D gene is named only where the DNA matches it firmly. Rows may omit the clone size; those that give it use once, few, many or a size class.

j_call,v_call,clone_size,d_call,cdr3_aa,cdr3_nt
TRBJ1-2,TRBV25-1,-,TRBD1,CASRRDRNYGYTF,TGTGCCAGCAGGAGGGACAGAAACTATGGCTACACCTTC
TRBJ2-1,TRBV27,-,TRBD2,CASRKTGTSYWGDEQFF,TGTGCCAGCCGAAAAACCGGGACTAGCTACTGGGGGGATGAGCAGTTCTTC
TRBJ2-1,TRBV2,-,TRBD2,CASSEAMTSVEQFF,TGTGCCAGCAGTGAAGCGATGACTAGCGTTGAGCAGTTCTTC
TRBJ2-5,TRBV9,-,-,CASSVGSGTMGRAQYF,TGTGCCAGCAGCGTAGGATCTGGGACGATGGGAAGGGCCCAGTACTTC
TRBJ2-2,TRBV5-1,-,-,CASSLRPLPNTGELFF,TGCGCCAGCAGCTTGCGACCCCTACCCAACACCGGGGAGCTGTTTTTT
TRBJ1-3,TRBV6-6,-,-,CASSYEGISGNTIYF,TGTGCCAGCAGTTACGAGGGAATATCTGGAAACACCATATATTTT
TRBJ2-5,TRBV2,-,TRBD2,CATGPTSAPHHF,TGTGCCACCGGCCCGACTAGCGCCCCTCACCACTTC
TRBJ1-4,TRBV6-5,-,-,CASSIQWENEKLFF,TGTGCCAGCAGTATTCAGTGGGAGAATGAAAAACTGTTTTTT
TRBJ2-5,TRBV28,-,-,CASKGSPQETQYF,TGTGCCAGCAAAGGATCCCCCCAAGAGACCCAGTACTTC
TRBJ1-1,TRBV6-5,-,-,CASSYSGRAFF,TGTGCCAGCAGTTACTCAGGGAGGGCTTTCTTT
TRBJ2-7,TRBV27,-,-,CASRGNPYEQYF,TGTGCCAGCAGAGGGAATCCTTACGAGCAGTACTTC
TRBJ2-2,TRBV2,-,-,CASSAAPPRELFF,TGTGCCAGCAGTGCGGCTCCACCGAGGGAGCTGTTTTTT
TRBJ1-3,TRBV4-1,-,-,CASSPTGGKSSGNTIYF,TGCGCCAGCAGCCCGACTGGGGGGAAGAGCTCTGGAAACACCATATATTTT
TRBJ2-2,TRBV24-1,-,-,CATSDLEEGFTGELFF,TGTGCCACCAGTGATTTAGAGGAGGGGTTCACCGGGGAGCTGTTTTTT
TRBJ1-1,TRBV28,few,-,CASSPQAYSMNTEAFF,TGTGCCAGCAGTCCTCAGGCCTACTCCATGAACACTGAAGCTTTCTTT
TRBJ2-2,TRBV19,-,-,CASSMSFYRNTGELFF,TGTGCCAGTAGTATGAGCTTCTACAGGAACACCGGGGAGCTGTTTTTT
TRBJ1-1,TRBV28,-,-,CASSLSGGNTEAFF,TGTGCCAGCAGTTTATCGGGAGGAAACACTGAAGCTTTCTTT
TRBJ2-2,TRBV28,-,TRBD2,CASSPGLAGVDGELFF,TGTGCCAGCAGTCCGGGACTAGCGGGAGTGGACGGGGAGCTGTTTTTT